The 9 T cell receptor beta chains listed next were all sequenced from one sample in a study of blood T cell repertoires in COVID-19. Sequenced by immunoSEQ multiplex PCR; TCRdb stores in-frame clones only, minus some. The table has approximately 28,000 clones, around 92% seen once; the top ten hold approximately 0.88%. The sequenced sample consisted of peripheral blood. The receptors here all came from a woman in her 70s with COVID-19, enrolled during active disease.

V usage is TRBV2 and J usage is TRBJ1-1, with TRBD1 as a possible D gene (6 bases). This CDR3 has 13 residues. CDR1 SNHLY and CDR2 FYNNEI come from the germline V gene. Trimming took off 4 bases at V and 9 bases at J, with 15 bases between the two ends. The CDR3: CASSGGFGGQAFF. The CDR3, as DNA: TGTGCCAGCAGTGGCGGGTTCGGGGGGCAAGCTTTCTTT.

The rearrangement joins TRBV9 to TRBJ2-5; 9 nucleotides match TRBD2. The length of the CDR3 is 18 residues. Germline loops: CDR1 SGDLS, CDR2 YYNGEE. The V segment lost 4 bases and the J segment 2 bases; nucleotides outside the gene matches: 15. In DNA form, the CDR3 reads TGTGCCAGCAGCCCCAGGAGACTAGCGGCATCTCTTCAAGAGACCCAGTACTTC. Translation: CASSPRRLAASLQETQYF.

This clone was detected once. The chain employs TRBV3-1 (or the pseudogene TRBV3-2) and TRBJ2-1; 9 bases fit TRBD2. Germline V gene data show CDR1 as LGHDT and CDR2 as YNNKEL (reference sequence). V gave up 0 bases and J gave up 10 bases; unmatched junction bases: 4. This CDR3 spans 14 amino acids. The CDR3 loop reads CASSQDAAGGEQFF. The CDR3 DNA is TGTGCCAGCAGCCAAGATGCGGCGGGAGGGGAGCAGTTCTTC.

The gene calls are TRBV3-1 (or the pseudogene TRBV3-2) and TRBJ1-1; 10 positions match TRBD1. The CDR3 is made up of 17 amino acids. Germline V gene data show CDR1 as LGHDT and CDR2 as YNNKEL (reference sequence). The V gene end was trimmed by 4 bases and the J gene end by 0 bases; junction bases not matched to a gene: 8. CDR3 sequence reads: CASSPRTGGTMNTEAFF. The CDR3 bases are TGTGCCAGCAGCCCGAGGACAGGGGGGACCATGAACACTGAAGCTTTCTTT.

This clone has more than one count but fewer than ten. The V and J genes are TRBV19 and TRBJ2-3; D unclear. V lost 7 bases and J lost 0, with 11 bases in between. Germline values: CDR1 LNHDA, CDR2 SQIVND (reference sequence). This CDR3 comprises 14 residues. CDR3 protein: CASKRDPSTDTQYF. The CDR3 DNA sequence: TGTGCCAGTAAGCGAGACCCAAGCACAGATACGCAGTATTTT.

The J gene is TRBJ1-1, the V gene TRBV9, with TRBD1 identical over 8 bases. This CDR3 region has 14 residues. V trimming: 4 bases; J trimming: 7 bases; junction bases outside the gene matches: 9. The V gene's germline CDR1 is SGDLS and CDR2 YYNGEE. CDR3 sequence (DNA): TGTGCCAGCAGCTTCTCGGACAGGGAAGGTGAAGCTTTCTTT. Amino acids: CASSFSDREGEAFF.

V and J are TRBV3-1 (or the pseudogene TRBV3-2) and TRBJ1-5, with a possible D match to TRBD1 (6 bases). The V end was cut by 3 bases, the J end by 2 bases, with 8 bases between. Per germline, CDR1 LGHDT and CDR2 YNNKEL (reference sequence). The CDR3 is made up of 14 amino acids. The CDR3 protein is CASSHRGGNQPQHF. The CDR3 DNA sequence: TGTGCCAGCAGCCACAGGGGTGGCAATCAGCCCCAGCATTTT.

The chain links TRBV9 to TRBJ2-2; D uncertain. There are 14 residues in the CDR3. V lost 0 bases to trimming and J lost 5 bases, with 8 bases between them. The V gene's germline CDR1 is SGDLS and CDR2 YYNGEE. DNA for the CDR3: TGTGCCAGCAGCGTAGATCAGGCAACCGGGGAGCTGTTTTTT. Translated, it gives CASSVDQATGELFF.

The chain recombines TRBV6-5 with TRBJ2-2; D is undetermined. CDR3 length equals 15 residues. The germline gives CDR1 MNHEY, CDR2 SVGAGI. V was trimmed by 6 bases and J by 1 base, leaving 12 bases between them. CDR3 in DNA: TGTGCCAGCAGCCGCGCCCTAGAGAACACCGGGGAGCTGTTTTTT. This encodes CASSRALENTGELFF.